Below, one TCR beta chain is given with its context. What it binds is unknown. This CDR3 has 13 residues. CDR1 is SQVTM and CDR2 is ANQGSEA in the germline V gene. With 1 base removed from V and 1 base from J, the gap between germline ends came to 2 bases. This entry belongs to a study of T-cell memory formation after mild COVID-19. Whole-study context: Largely donor-specific TCR clusters were found.

Each CDR3 protein gets one entry after TCRdb re-called the 5' RACE reads with MiXCR. The data contain about 250,000 distinct CDR3 sequences, roughly 14% of them singletons. Study-wide results and caveats: CD4/CD8 balance held among clones contracting day 15 to 85, and later expanders leaned CD4+. CD8+ contracting clones occupied EMRA, while CD4+ ones occupied mainly CM and EM.

Sequenced sample: PBMCs or a T cell subset sorted from them (not recorded which). This chain joins TRBV29-1 and TRBJ2-6; no firm D call. The source is an adult woman who had mild COVID-19 (a few samples of this study predate the infection). Cell type and time point are not known. CDR3 DNA sequence: TGCAGCGTTGAAGTGTCTGGGGCCAACGTCCTGACTTTC. As protein: CSVEVSGANVLTF.